The 12 T cell receptor beta chains listed next were all sequenced from one sample in a study of cytomegalovirus exposure and HLA in healthy donors. The PCR ran on 60 Vbeta and 13 Jbeta primers. This table comes from immunoSEQ multiplex PCR, and its TCRdb copy is limited to in-frame clones, with some not included. This sample has 170,000 or so clones, with roughly 80% found just once. The sequencing input was PBMCs. Receptor source: a man aged 25-45 years in good health and CMV-seropositive.

This sequence joins TRBV6-1 and TRBJ2-2; TRBD1 matches at 7 bases. Germline CDR1 is MNHNS and CDR2 is SASEGT. V gave up 2 bases and J gave up 3 bases; unmatched junction bases: 6. The CDR3 loop spans 16 amino acids. The CDR3 nucleotides read TGTGCCAGCAGTGAAAAAAGGGGGCGGGACACCGGGGAGCTGTTTTTT. Its translation is CASSEKRGRDTGELFF.

The chain is built from TRBV4-3 and TRBJ1-5; D not resolved. The V gene lost 0 bases and the J gene lost 0 bases, with 6 bases spanning the gap. The CDR3 extends over 15 amino acids. Germline CDR1 is LGHNA and CDR2 is YSLEER. The CDR3 reads CASSQDRDSNQPQHF. DNA for the CDR3: TGCGCCAGCAGCCAAGATCGAGATAGCAATCAGCCCCAGCATTTT.

J is TRBJ1-4 and V is TRBV7-2, with 7 positions matching TRBD1. Germline trimming cut 1 base from V and 5 bases from J; bases unmatched to any gene: 4. From germline, CDR1 is SGHTA and CDR2 FQGNSA. This CDR3 contains 15 residues. The CDR3: CASSLETGRNEKLFF. As DNA, the CDR3 is TGTGCCAGCAGCTTAGAGACAGGGAGGAATGAAAAACTGTTTTTT.

V usage is TRBV7-9 and J usage is TRBJ2-3, with a possible D match to TRBD1 (6 bases). The CDR3 length is 13 residues. CDR1 is SEHNR, CDR2 FQNEAQ, per germline (reference sequence). The germline V and J ends were trimmed by 5 bases and 4 bases, with 10 bases remaining between them. Here the CDR3 reads CASSAGAADTQYF. In DNA, the CDR3 is TGTGCCAGCAGCGCAGGGGCCGCAGATACGCAGTATTTT.

V gene TRBV27 combines with J gene TRBJ2-3; tentative D call: TRBD1 (6 bases). Trimming cost V 7 bases and J 0 bases, with 14 bases left between them. This CDR3 comprises 15 residues. Germline values: CDR1 MNHEY, CDR2 SMNVEV (reference sequence). CDR3 loop: CASTTGVASTDTQYF. CDR3 DNA sequence: TGTGCCAGCACGACAGGCGTCGCTAGCACAGATACGCAGTATTTT.

The V and J genes are TRBV28 and TRBJ2-1; 7 positions agree with TRBD2. Trimming took 2 bases from V and 5 from J; bases not matched to a gene: 9. The CDR3 is made up of 16 amino acids. CDR1 is MDHEN and CDR2 is SYDVKM in the germline V gene. CDR3 DNA sequence: TGTGCCAGCAGTTTACGGGGGACTAATAGAAACAATGAGCAGTTCTTC. This gives the protein CASSLRGTNRNNEQFF. The entire variable domain, with the rest obtained from reference TRBV28 and TRBJ2-1, is as follows: DVKVTQSSRYLVKRTGEKVFLECVQDMDHENMFWYRQDPGLGLRLIYFSYDVKMKEKGDIPEGYSVSREKKERFSLILESASTNQTSMYLCASSLRGTNRNNEQFFGPGTRLTVL.

This clone showed up just a few times. V usage is TRBV6-1 and J usage is TRBJ2-3, with D unclear. Germline V lookup: CDR1 MNHNS, CDR2 SASEGT. V lost 3 bases and J lost 2, with 12 bases in between. This CDR3 is 15 amino acids long. CDR3 sequence: CASSESFVATDTQYF. CDR3 DNA: TGTGCCAGCAGTGAGAGCTTTGTTGCCACAGATACGCAGTATTTT.

This clone appeared a single time. The J gene is TRBJ2-1, the V gene TRBV10-1; D is possibly TRBD2 (6 bases). Germline V gives CDR1 WNHNN, CDR2 SYGVQD (reference sequence). The CDR3 loop spans 13 amino acids. V was clipped by 5 bases and J by 6 bases, with 11 bases between them. This CDR3 is CASSRAGINEQFF. CDR3 in DNA: TGCGCCAGCAGTAGGGCGGGGATCAATGAGCAGTTCTTC.

The CDR3 here is CASSLGQGAEQYF. CDR3 sequence (DNA): TGTGCCAGCAGTCTAGGACAGGGGGCAGAGCAGTACTTC. V is TRBV27 and J is TRBJ2-7, with 11 nucleotides matching TRBD1. The CDR3 runs to 13 residues. With V trimmed by 5 bases and J by 7 bases, 4 bases remained unmatched. Per germline, CDR1 MNHEY and CDR2 SMNVEV (reference sequence).

The J gene is TRBJ2-3, the V gene TRBV7-9; TRBD2 matches at 7 bases. The V gene's germline CDR1 is SEHNR and CDR2 FQNEAQ (reference sequence). V shed 5 bases and J 4 bases; nucleotides not matched to a gene: 9. The CDR3 contains 15 residues. CDR3 loop: CASSPGGEFSDTQYF. The CDR3 DNA reads as TGTGCCAGCAGCCCTGGGGGGGAGTTCTCAGATACGCAGTATTTT.

The chain recombines TRBV15 with TRBJ1-5; TRBD1 matches at 8 bases. The CDR3 runs to 19 residues. CDR1 is LNHNV and CDR2 is YYDKDF in the germline V gene (reference sequence). With 1 base clipped from V and 0 bases from J, the junction kept 11 bases outside the gene matches. The chain's CDR3 is CATSRVGATGDYSNQPQHF. The CDR3 bases are TGTGCCACCAGCAGAGTCGGGGCGACAGGGGATTATAGCAATCAGCCCCAGCATTTT. Looking up the rest from reference TRBV15 and TRBJ1-5 gives the full variable domain: DAMVIQNPRYQVTQFGKPVTLSCSQTLNHNVMYWYQQKSSQAPKLLFHYYDKDFNNEADTPDNFQSRRPNTSFCFLDIRSPGLGDTAMYLCATSRVGATGDYSNQPQHFGDGTRLSIL.

For this clone: A much bigger clone sits one base away, suggesting this may be a read error. V gene TRBV10-3 combines with J gene TRBJ2-7, with D perhaps matching TRBD1 (6 bases). The CDR3 loop spans 12 amino acids. V lost 6 bases and J lost 0, with 6 bases in between. Germline CDR1 and CDR2: ENHRY and SYGVKD. CDR3 region: CAIRDSSYEQYF. CDR3 nucleotide sequence: TGTGCCATCAGGGACAGCTCCTACGAGCAGTACTTC.